These 25 T cell receptor beta chains originate from one sample sequenced in a study of cytomegalovirus exposure and HLA in healthy donors. Method: immunoSEQ multiplex PCR; TCRdb's copy keeps in-frame clones and lacks some. Of approximately 260,000 clones in the sample, about 86% are singletons; the top ten hold over 0.95%. The sequenced material came from PBMCs. The receptors originated from a woman under 30 in good health and CMV-seronegative.

The V call is TRBV27, the J call TRBJ2-2; a possible D gene is TRBD2 (5 bases). This CDR3 has 15 amino acids. Trimming pared 5 bases from V and 4 bases from J, leaving 14 bases between. Germline V CDR1 and CDR2: MNHEY, SMNVEV (reference sequence). The CDR3 loop reads CASSPQAAGTGELFF. DNA of the CDR3: TGTGCCAGCAGTCCCCAAGCGGCAGGCACCGGGGAGCTGTTTTTT.

V gene TRBV6-6 combines with J gene TRBJ1-2, with D possibly TRBD1 on 6 matching bases. Germline CDR1 and CDR2: MNHNY and SVGAGI (reference sequence). V was pared by 5 bases and J by 7 bases, with 11 bases between. The CDR3 loop spans 12 amino acids. The chain's CDR3 is CASSDRSGGYTF. As DNA, the CDR3 is TGTGCCAGCAGTGACAGGTCAGGTGGCTACACCTTC.

As to this clone: Other nucleotide sequences in the sample specify the same CDR3. This rearrangement joins TRBV7-6 to TRBJ1-5; D call uncertain. Germline V gives CDR1 SGHVS, CDR2 FNYEAQ. The CDR3 is made up of 13 amino acids. V lost 1 base to trimming and J lost 7 bases, with 8 bases between them. CDR3 loop: CASSLGGDQPQHF. CDR3 DNA sequence: TGTGCCAGCAGCTTAGGAGGTGACCAGCCCCAGCATTTT.

The rearrangement joins TRBV5-1 to TRBJ1-1; D ambiguous. V was pared by 2 bases and J by 0 bases, with 8 bases between. The germline V gene encodes CDR1 SGHRS and CDR2 YFSETQ. The CDR3 is 14 amino acids. CDR3 amino acids: CASSFGSVNTEAFF. CDR3 nucleotides: TGCGCCAGCAGCTTCGGGTCTGTGAACACTGAAGCTTTCTTT.

This chain joins TRBV7-2 and TRBJ2-7; tentative D call: TRBD1 (5 bases). CDR1 is SGHTA and CDR2 is FQGNSA in the germline V gene. Trimming cost V 8 bases and J 3 bases, with 17 bases left between them. This CDR3 has 14 residues. This CDR3 is CASRSPGDSYEQYF. The CDR3 region has the DNA TGTGCCAGCCGATCGCCAGGCGACAGCTACGAGCAGTACTTC.

The CDR3 sequence is CASSLGQSITYEQYF. The DNA for the CDR3 is TGTGCCAGCAGCTTAGGACAGTCGATTACCTACGAGCAGTACTTC. The chain carries TRBV11-2 and TRBJ2-7; D is possibly TRBD1 (5 bases). The CDR3 extends over 15 amino acids. Trimming stripped 1 base from V and 2 bases from J, with 12 bases between. Germline CDR1 reads SGHAT; CDR2 reads FQNNGV.

The V gene is TRBV6-5, the J gene TRBJ2-2; D is perhaps TRBD1 (5 bases). Germline CDR1 and CDR2: MNHEY and SVGAGI. There are 13 residues in the CDR3. Trimming cost V 7 bases and J 6 bases, with 12 bases left between them. CDR3: CASNWKGSGELFF. The CDR3 bases are TGTGCCAGCAATTGGAAGGGGTCCGGGGAGCTGTTTTTT.

The rearrangement joins TRBV6-1 to TRBJ1-5; possibly TRBD1 for D (5 bases). V lost 5 bases, J lost 3 bases, and 11 bases lay in between. Germline values: CDR1 MNHNS, CDR2 SASEGT. The CDR3 length is 14 residues. The CDR3 sequence: CASSIDRYNQPQHF. Here the CDR3 DNA reads TGTGCCAGCAGTATAGACAGATACAATCAGCCCCAGCATTTT.

This rearrangement joins TRBV2 to TRBJ2-7; D is possibly TRBD1 (8 bases). The CDR3 sequence is 15 residues long. CDR1 and CDR2 from the germline V gene are SNHLY and FYNNEI. Trimming stripped 1 base from V and 4 bases from J, with 14 bases between. This chain's CDR3 is CASSEDRGGFYEQYF. The CDR3 coding sequence is TGTGCCAGCAGTGAAGACAGGGGGGGTTTTTACGAGCAGTACTTC.

The rearrangement joins TRBV7-9 to TRBJ2-2; D gene ambiguous. The CDR3 contains 12 residues. With 4 bases removed from V and 6 bases from J, the gap between germline ends came to 6 bases. Germline CDR1 is SEHNR and CDR2 is FQNEAQ (reference sequence). CDR3 DNA sequence: TGTGCCAGCAGCTATCCTGCCGGGGAGCTGTTTTTT. It encodes CASSYPAGELFF.

V is TRBV30 and J is TRBJ1-3, with 10 positions matching TRBD1. CDR3 length equals 14 residues. With 3 bases clipped from V and 3 bases from J, the junction kept 2 bases outside the gene matches. Germline V gene sequence: CDR1 GTSNPN, CDR2 SVGIG (reference sequence). CDR3 region: CAWRGQGSGNTIYF. The CDR3 DNA sequence: TGTGCCTGGAGGGGACAGGGGAGTGGAAACACCATATATTTT. The full variable domain, in which reference TRBV30 and TRBJ1-3 provide the parts outside the CDR3, is SQTIHQWPATLVQPVGSPLSLECTVEGTSNPNLYWYRQAAGRGLQLLFYSVGIGQISSEVPQNLSASRPQDRQFILSSKKLLLSDSGFYLCAWRGQGSGNTIYFGEGSWLTVV.

The J gene is TRBJ1-4, the V gene TRBV4-2; TRBD1 aligns across 8 bases. The CDR3 has 14 residues. CDR1 LGHNA and CDR2 YNFKEQ come from the germline V gene. The junction had 9 bases not matched to a gene; V was cut back by 7 bases and J by 8 bases. The CDR3 loop is CASNRQGRPEKLFF. In DNA form, the CDR3 reads TGTGCCAGCAACCGACAGGGGCGCCCGGAAAAACTGTTTTTT.

This clone came up once. Germline and junction disagree at one end, which may indicate a read error. The chain employs TRBV2 and TRBJ2-7; 14 bases are shared with TRBD2. The CDR3 extends over 12 amino acids. Germline CDR1 reads SNHLY; CDR2 reads FYNNEI. CDR3 residues: CASKGLAGAEDF. DNA of the CDR3: TGTGCCAGCAAGGGACTAGCGGGAGCGGAGGACTTC.

Remarks on this clone: Other DNA sequences in the same sample also yield this CDR3. The chain combines TRBV2 with TRBJ1-1; perhaps TRBD1 as D (6 bases). This CDR3 is 14 amino acids long. With 1 base removed from V and 0 bases from J, the gap between germline ends came to 6 bases. From germline, CDR1 is SNHLY and CDR2 FYNNEI. The CDR3 nucleotides are TGTGCCAGCAGTGAAGGGGGGCTGAACACTGAAGCTTTCTTT. Its protein product is CASSEGGLNTEAFF.

About this clone itself: Other DNA sequences from this sample encode an identical CDR3 as well. The V and J genes are TRBV5-1 and TRBJ2-5, with TRBD1 identical over 9 bases. Germline values: CDR1 SGHRS, CDR2 YFSETQ. The V and J ends lost 0 bases and 3 bases, in that order; junction bases with no gene match: 0. This CDR3 has 14 amino acids. The CDR3 region has the DNA TGCGCCAGCAGCTTGGGGACAGGGGAAGAGACCCAGTACTTC. It encodes CASSLGTGEETQYF. Together with reference TRBV5-1 and TRBJ2-5, the CDR3 gives the full variable domain: KAGVTQTPRYLIKTRGQQVTLSCSPISGHRSVSWYQQTPGQGLQFLFEYFSETQRNKGNFPGRFSGRQFSNSRSEMNVSTLELGDSALYLCASSLGTGEETQYFGPGTRLLVL.

The rearrangement links TRBV4-1 to TRBJ1-5; D unresolved. CDR1 is MGHRA, CDR2 YSYEKL, per germline. V was shortened by 2 bases and J by 3 bases, with 11 bases between the two germline ends. This CDR3 region has 15 residues. The CDR3 DNA is TGCGCCAGCAGCCAACTCGACTTTCCCAATCAGCCCCAGCATTTT. Translated: CASSQLDFPNQPQHF.

The chain uses TRBV7-3 and TRBJ1-6, with TRBD1 as a possible D gene (6 bases). This CDR3 comprises 14 residues. Per germline, CDR1 SGHTA and CDR2 FQGTGA. Trimming left V 3 bases short and J 9 bases short, with 12 bases between. The CDR3 nucleotides are TGTGCCAGCAGCTTGGGACAATGGGGTTCACCCCTCCACTTT. It is translated as CASSLGQWGSPLHF.

This chain uses TRBV7-2 with TRBJ2-1, with D possibly TRBD2 on 6 matching bases. CDR3 length: 15 amino acids. The germline gives CDR1 SGHTA, CDR2 FQGNSA. V lost 5 bases to trimming and J lost 4 bases, with 15 bases between them. This chain's CDR3 is CASSPRDWEYNEQFF. DNA for the CDR3: TGTGCCAGCAGCCCAAGGGACTGGGAATACAATGAGCAGTTCTTC.

The chain couples TRBV6-5 to TRBJ1-2; no clear D gene. The germline V gene has CDR1 MNHEY and CDR2 SVGAGI. V gave up 4 bases and J gave up 2 bases, with 11 bases separating them. The CDR3 sequence is 14 residues long. DNA for the CDR3: TGTGCCAGCAGTTCGAAAGGAGGGAACTATGGCTACACCTTC. Its translation: CASSSKGGNYGYTF.

This chain links TRBV5-6 with TRBJ1-5; 10 bases are shared with TRBD1. Trimming cost V 1 base and J 5 bases; bases outside gene matches: 3. The CDR3 spans 15 residues. Germline assignment: CDR1 SGHDT and CDR2 YYEEEE. CDR3 sequence: CASSLKGQGYQPQHF. CDR3 bases: TGTGCCAGCAGCTTGAAGGGACAGGGGTATCAGCCCCAGCATTTT.

The rearrangement uses TRBV5-1 and TRBJ1-5, with D possibly matching TRBD1 (6 bases). CDR3 size: 16 residues. The germline CDR1 and CDR2 sequences are SGHRS and YFSETQ. Deletions cut 0 bases from V and 4 bases from J, with 14 bases between. In nucleotides, the CDR3 is TGCGCCAGCAGCTTGGGTGGGGCAGGGGAAAATCAGCCCCAGCATTTT. Its protein is CASSLGGAGENQPQHF.

The chain recombines TRBV13 with TRBJ2-3; TRBD1 aligns across 7 bases. Germline assignment: CDR1 PRHDT and CDR2 FYEKMQ (reference sequence). The CDR3 has 18 residues. V lost 5 bases and J lost 0; bases outside the gene matches: 14. This CDR3 reads CASSLPYRGPLSTDTQYF. The CDR3 DNA is TGTGCCAGCAGCCTCCCCTACAGGGGTCCCCTTAGCACAGATACGCAGTATTTT.

A note on this clone: Relative to the germline gene, one junction end is altered; a read error may explain this. The chain is built from TRBV9 and TRBJ2-2, with 7 nucleotides matching TRBD1. This CDR3 is built from 16 residues. CDR1 is SGDLS, CDR2 YYNGEE, per germline. CDR3 sequence (DNA): TGTGCCAGCAGCGTAGCGGGAAGGGGGCGACACCGGGGAGCTGTTTTT. Translated, it gives CASSVAGRGRHRGAVF. Variable domain in full (rest from reference TRBV9 and TRBJ2-2): DSGVTQTPKHLITATGQRVTLRCSPRSGDLSVYWYQQSLDQGLQFLIQYYNGEERAKGNILERFSAQQFPDLHSELNLSSLELGDSALYFCASSVAGRGRHRGAVFGEGSRLTVL.

V is TRBV6-5 and J is TRBJ2-3; possibly TRBD2 for D (7 bases). This CDR3 has 14 amino acids. CDR1 is MNHEY and CDR2 is SVGAGI in the germline V gene. The germline V and J ends were trimmed by 8 bases and 4 bases, with 16 bases remaining between them. The CDR3 bases are TGTGCCAGCGGGGGGGCGCGAGAGGCAGATACGCAGTATTTT. Its protein is CASGGAREADTQYF.

This sequence joins TRBV18 and TRBJ2-7; 8 bases align to TRBD1. Germline trimming cut 6 bases from V and 6 bases from J; bases unmatched to any gene: 10. Germline assignment: CDR1 KGHSH and CDR2 LQKENI. The CDR3 spans 14 residues. The DNA for the CDR3 is TGTGCCAGCTCCCCCGGACAGGGTACGTCCGAGCAGTACTTC. Its protein product is CASSPGQGTSEQYF.